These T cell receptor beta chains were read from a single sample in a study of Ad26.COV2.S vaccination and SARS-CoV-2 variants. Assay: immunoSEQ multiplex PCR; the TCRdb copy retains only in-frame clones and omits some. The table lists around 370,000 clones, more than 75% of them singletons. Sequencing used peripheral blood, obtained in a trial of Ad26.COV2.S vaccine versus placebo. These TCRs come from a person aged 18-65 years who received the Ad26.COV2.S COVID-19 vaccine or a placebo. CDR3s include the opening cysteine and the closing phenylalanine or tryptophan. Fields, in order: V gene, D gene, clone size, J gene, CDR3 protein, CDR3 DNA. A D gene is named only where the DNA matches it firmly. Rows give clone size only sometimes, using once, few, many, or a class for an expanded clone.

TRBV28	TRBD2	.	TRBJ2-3	CASSPGTSGPTDTQYF	TGTGCCAGCAGCCCCGGGACTAGCGGCCCGACCGATACGCAGTATTTT
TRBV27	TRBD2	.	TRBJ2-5	CASSLSLLAVQETQYF	TGTGCCAGCAGTTTATCCCTACTAGCGGTCCAAGAGACCCAGTACTTC
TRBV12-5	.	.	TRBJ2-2	CASGAGASGELFF	TGTGCTAGTGGTGCGGGGGCGAGCGGGGAGCTGTTTTTT
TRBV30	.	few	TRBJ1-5	CAWKSPQGINSNQPQHF	TGTGCCTGGAAATCACCTCAGGGAATTAATAGCAATCAGCCCCAGCATTTT
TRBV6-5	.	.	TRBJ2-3	CASSPHTDTQYF	TGTGCCAGCTCACCCCACACAGATACGCAGTATTTT
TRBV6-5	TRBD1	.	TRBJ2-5	CASRGQGVGQETQYF	TGTGCCAGCAGGGGACAGGGGGTAGGCCAAGAGACCCAGTACTTC
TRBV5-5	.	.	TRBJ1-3	CASSLAGTAIGRRVYF	TGTGCCAGCAGCTTAGCCGGGACGGCGATAGGCAGGCGTGTATATTTT
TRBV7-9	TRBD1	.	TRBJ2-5	CASSVGPGTGIQETQYF	TGTGCCAGCAGCGTAGGACCCGGGACAGGGATCCAAGAGACCCAGTACTTC
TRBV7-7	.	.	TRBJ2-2	CASTEGDYTGELFF	TGTGCTAGCACCGAGGGGGATTACACCGGGGAGCTGTTTTTT
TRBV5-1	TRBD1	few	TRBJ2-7	CASRKTGGYEQYF	TGCGCCAGCAGGAAGACAGGGGGCTACGAGCAGTACTTC
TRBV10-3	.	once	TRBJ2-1	CAIKDRSDLSYNEQFF	TGTGCCATCAAGGACAGATCAGATTTATCCTACAATGAGCAGTTCTTC
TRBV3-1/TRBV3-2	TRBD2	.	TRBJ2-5	CASSQGRLAGGQTPETQYF	TGTGCCAGCAGCCAAGGGAGACTAGCGGGGGGCCAGACGCCAGAGACCCAGTACTTC
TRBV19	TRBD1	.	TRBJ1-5	CASTRTGGGGNQPQHF	TGTGCCAGTACCAGGACAGGGGGCGGTGGCAATCAGCCCCAGCATTTT
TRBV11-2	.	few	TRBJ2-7	CASSLDPSSYEQYF	TGTGCCAGCAGCTTAGATCCGAGCTCCTACGAGCAGTACTTC
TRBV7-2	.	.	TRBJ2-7	CASSLGLGAPYEQYF	TGTGCCAGCAGCTTAGGTTTAGGAGCCCCCTACGAGCAGTACTTC
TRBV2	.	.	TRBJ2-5	CASSERTSQETQYF	TGTGCCAGCAGTGAGAGGACAAGCCAAGAGACCCAGTACTTC
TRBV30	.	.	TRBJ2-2	CARARSLSTGELFF	TGTGCCCGCGCCCGGAGTTTGAGCACCGGGGAGCTGTTTTTT
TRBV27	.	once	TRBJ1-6	CASSLSWLSSPLHF	TGTGCCAGCAGTTTAAGTTGGCTCAGTTCACCCCTCCACTTT
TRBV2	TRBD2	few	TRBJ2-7	CASSEAVPGLSYEQYF	TGTGCCAGCAGTGAAGCGGTCCCGGGACTAAGCTACGAGCAGTACTTC
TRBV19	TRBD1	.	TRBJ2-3	CASTSPGDRSVGTQYF	TGTGCCAGTACCTCTCCGGGGGACAGGTCTGTAGGTACGCAGTATTTT
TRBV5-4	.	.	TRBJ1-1	CASSLGANTEAFF	TGTGCCAGCAGCTTGGGGGCAAACACTGAAGCTTTCTTT
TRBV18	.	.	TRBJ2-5	CASSSANTETQYF	TGTGCCAGCTCATCGGCGAATACAGAGACCCAGTACTTC
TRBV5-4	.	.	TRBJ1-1	CASSDRGARLTYAFF	TGTGCCAGCAGCGACCGGGGGGCCCGGCTGACATACGCTTTCTTT
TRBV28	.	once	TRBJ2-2	CASTDFRGAGELFF	TGTGCCAGCACCGATTTCAGAGGGGCCGGGGAGCTGTTTTTT
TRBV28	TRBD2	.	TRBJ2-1	CASSFTSGGRSNEQFF	TGTGCCAGCAGTTTCACTAGCGGGGGGCGGTCCAATGAGCAGTTCTTC
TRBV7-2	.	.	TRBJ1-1	CASSPEVRSATEAFF	TGTGCCAGCAGCCCGGAGGTTCGGTCCGCCACTGAAGCTTTCTTT
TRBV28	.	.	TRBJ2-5	CASSLLGAGETQYF	TGTGCCAGCAGTTTACTGGGGGCGGGAGAGACCCAGTACTTC
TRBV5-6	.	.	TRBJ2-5	CASSLRSGNGLQETQYF	TGTGCCAGCAGCTTAAGGTCCGGGAATGGGCTTCAAGAGACCCAGTACTTC
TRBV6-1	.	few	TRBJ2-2	CAILALATGELFF	TGTGCCATCCTAGCCCTAGCGACCGGGGAGCTGTTTTTT
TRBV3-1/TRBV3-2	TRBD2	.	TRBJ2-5	CASSQGTSGRETQYF	TGTGCCAGCAGCCAAGGGACTAGCGGGAGAGAGACCCAGTACTTC
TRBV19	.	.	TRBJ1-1	CASSTTAMTEAFF	TGTGCCAGTAGTACGACCGCGATGACTGAAGCTTTCTTT
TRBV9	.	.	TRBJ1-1	CASSLRDTNTEAFF	TGTGCCAGCAGCCTCAGGGACACGAACACTGAAGCTTTCTTT
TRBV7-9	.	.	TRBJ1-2	CASSFYTGGQGYTF	TGTGCCAGCAGCTTCTATACTGGGGGACAAGGCTACACCTTC
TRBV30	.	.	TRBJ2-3	CAWSGGYNGYGNVADTQYF	TGTGCCTGGAGTGGAGGTTACAATGGTTACGGGAACGTAGCAGATACGCAGTATTTT
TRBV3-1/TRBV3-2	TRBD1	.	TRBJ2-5	CASSQFPDRGGETQYF	TGTGCCAGCAGCCAATTCCCGGACAGGGGGGGAGAGACCCAGTACTTC
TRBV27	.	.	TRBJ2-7	CASSPRGDPFYEQYF	TGTGCCAGCAGTCCCAGGGGGGACCCCTTCTACGAGCAGTACTTC
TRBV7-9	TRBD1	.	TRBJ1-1	CASLDRGLTEAFF	TGTGCCAGTCTGGACAGGGGTTTGACTGAAGCTTTCTTT
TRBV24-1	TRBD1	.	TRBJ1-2	CATSDSRTGGVYGYTF	TGTGCCACCAGTGATTCACGGACAGGGGGTGTTTATGGCTACACCTTC
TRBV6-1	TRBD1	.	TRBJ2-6	CASSEPRGSSGANVLTF	TGTGCCAGCAGTGAACCCAGGGGGAGCTCTGGGGCCAACGTCCTGACTTTC
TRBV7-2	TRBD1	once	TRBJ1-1	CASSLVGRGLTEAFF	TGTGCCAGCAGCTTAGTTGGCAGGGGGCTCACTGAAGCTTTCTTT
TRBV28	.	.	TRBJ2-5	CASSDSEETQYF	TGTGCCAGCAGTGACAGTGAAGAGACCCAGTACTTC
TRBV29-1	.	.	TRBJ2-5	CSVGKGGETQYF	TGCAGCGTTGGGAAGGGTGGGGAGACCCAGTACTTC
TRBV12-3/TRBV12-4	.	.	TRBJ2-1	CASSPPANEQFF	TGTGCCAGCAGTCCACCCGCCAATGAGCAGTTCTTC
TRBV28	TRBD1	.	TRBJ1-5	CASTAGTGVRQPQHF	TGTGCCAGCACCGCCGGGACAGGGGTTCGTCAGCCCCAGCATTTT
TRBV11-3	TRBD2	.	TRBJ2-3	CASSSGTSGMVDTQYF	TGTGCCAGCTCATCCGGGACTAGCGGGATGGTAGATACGCAGTATTTT
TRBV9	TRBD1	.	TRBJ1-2	CASSGLEEDRALVRYTF	TGTGCCAGCAGCGGACTTGAGGAGGACAGGGCCCTAGTACGCTACACCTTC
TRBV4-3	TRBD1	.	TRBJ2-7	CASSQRDSAYEQYF	TGCGCCAGCAGCCAAAGGGACAGTGCCTACGAGCAGTACTTC
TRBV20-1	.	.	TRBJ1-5	CSASSLGAQHF	TGCAGTGCTAGTAGTCTTGGGGCCCAGCATTTT
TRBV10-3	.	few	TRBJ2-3	CAISEGTGQGRSGTQYF	TGTGCCATCAGTGAGGGAACGGGACAAGGCAGATCCGGTACGCAGTATTTT
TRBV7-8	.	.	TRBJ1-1	CASSLVQGMNTEAFF	TGTGCCAGCAGCTTAGTACAGGGAATGAACACTGAAGCTTTCTTT